The clone carrying this T cell receptor (beta chain) was observed a few times. With V trimmed by 6 bases and J by 1 base, 11 bases remained unmatched. Per germline, CDR1 SQVTM and CDR2 ANQGSEA. This CDR3 has 16 residues. TCRdb reanalysed the RACE reads using MiXCR and keeps one entry per CDR3 protein. The data contain about 190,000 distinct CDR3 sequences, around a quarter of them singletons. Indicated time point: patch test 3, about 24 weeks after DPC sensitization. Treatment denoted: therapeutic diphenylcyclopropenone sensitization with weekly scalp DPC. From whole blood left unfractionated, total RNA was extracted. This sample was included in a study of human T cells and chemical hapten exposure. Study information: Sensitization employed 2% DPC on roughly 2 cm by roughly 2 cm of upper inner arm skin. A mostly female patient group had alopecia areata, totalis or universalis. There were per-sample TCR yield variations, arising mainly from small pooled library volume differences.

This chain uses TRBV29-1 with TRBJ2-7; 11 bases are a match to TRBD2. The TCR sequence derives from a woman in her thirties or forties with alopecia areata. Some clones in this sample may be carry-over from other donors' samples. Here the sequenced sample was whole blood, taken in connection with sensitization to the hapten diphenylcyclopropenone (DPC). In DNA form, the CDR3 reads TGCAGCGTCCGAGGGACTAGCGGAGAAGGATCCTACGAGCAGTACTTC. This codes for CSVRGTSGEGSYEQYF.